These 7 T cell receptor beta chains came from one sample sequenced in a study of brain T cells in children with intractable seizures. TCRdb's copy holds only in-frame clones and misses some; the assay was immunoSEQ multiplex PCR. The repertoire holds 88,000 or so clones, with approximately 90% as singletons. Sequenced material: peripheral blood, taken at surgery. The receptors were sampled from a girl aged 2-10 years with Rasmussen encephalitis and intractable seizures.

The rearrangement links TRBV15 to TRBJ1-1; perhaps TRBD1 as D (6 bases). Trimming pared 0 bases from V and 3 bases from J, leaving 17 bases between. The CDR3 has 17 amino acids. Germline loops: CDR1 LNHNV, CDR2 YYDKDF (reference sequence). The CDR3 is CATSREAGGGQYTEAFF. CDR3 coding DNA: TGTGCCACCAGCAGAGAAGCGGGGGGAGGACAGTACACTGAAGCTTTCTTT.

This clone showed up just once. This chain's CDR3 is CASSLGQIGGYTF. CDR3 DNA: TGTGCCAGCAGTTTGGGACAGATAGGTGGCTACACCTTC. J is TRBJ1-2 and V is TRBV12-3 or TRBV12-4, with 7 bases matching TRBD1. This CDR3 region has 13 residues. V was clipped by 3 bases and J by 7 bases; unmatched bases: 5.

The chain carries TRBV11-3 and TRBJ2-5; 11 nucleotides match TRBD2. The germline gives CDR1 SGHNT, CDR2 YENEEA. The CDR3 contains 15 residues. J gave up 4 bases and V 5 bases, and 6 bases lay outside the gene matches. This CDR3 reads CASSTLAGGVETQYF. In DNA form, the CDR3 reads TGTGCCAGCAGCACCCTAGCGGGAGGAGTAGAGACCCAGTACTTC.

DNA for the CDR3: TGTGCCAGACCCCTAATGAGAGCTAACTATGGCTACACCTTC. Translated: CARPLMRANYGYTF. V usage is TRBV21-1 and J usage is TRBJ1-2. TRBV21-1 is tagged as a pseudogene. The CDR3 is 14 amino acids.

In its sample, this clone was seen once. The chain joins TRBV15 to TRBJ1-3, with 8 nucleotides matching TRBD1. V gave up 3 bases and J gave up 4 bases; unmatched junction bases: 5. This CDR3 comprises 15 residues. Germline V gene sequence: CDR1 LNHNV, CDR2 YYDKDF (reference sequence). The CDR3 coding sequence is TGTGCCACCAGCAGTCAGGGGGCTTGGGGAAACACCATATATTTT. Protein: CATSSQGAWGNTIYF.

This chain uses TRBV29-1 with TRBJ1-6; the D is unclear. Trimming took off 7 bases at V and 0 bases at J, with 10 bases between the two ends. Germline CDR1 and CDR2: SQVTM and ANQGSEA. The CDR3 runs to 14 residues. CDR3 loop: CSGRESSYNSPLHF. The CDR3 DNA reads as TGCAGCGGGCGGGAGAGCTCCTATAATTCACCCCTCCACTTT.

This clone appeared a few times. The chain employs TRBV5-5 and TRBJ2-1; maybe TRBD2 (6 bases). Per the germline V gene, CDR1 is SGHKS and CDR2 is YYEKEE (reference sequence). Trimming cost V 1 base and J 3 bases, with 11 bases left between them. This CDR3 is built from 15 residues. The CDR3 DNA reads TGTGCCAGCAGCTTGACGGGGGTAAGCTACAATGAGCAGTTCTTC. Translated, it gives CASSLTGVSYNEQFF.